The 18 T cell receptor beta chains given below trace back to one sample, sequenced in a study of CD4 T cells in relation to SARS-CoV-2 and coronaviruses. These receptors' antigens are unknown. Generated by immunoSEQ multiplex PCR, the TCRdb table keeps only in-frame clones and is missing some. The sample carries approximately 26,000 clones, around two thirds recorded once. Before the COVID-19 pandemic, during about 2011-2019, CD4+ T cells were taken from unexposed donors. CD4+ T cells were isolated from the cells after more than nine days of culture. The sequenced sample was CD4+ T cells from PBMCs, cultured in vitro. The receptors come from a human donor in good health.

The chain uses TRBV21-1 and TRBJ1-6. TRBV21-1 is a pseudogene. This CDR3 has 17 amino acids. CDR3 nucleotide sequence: TGTGCCAGCAGCACGTGCGAGAGGATTCATCGTAATTCACCCCTCCACTTT. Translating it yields CASSTCERIHRNSPLHF.

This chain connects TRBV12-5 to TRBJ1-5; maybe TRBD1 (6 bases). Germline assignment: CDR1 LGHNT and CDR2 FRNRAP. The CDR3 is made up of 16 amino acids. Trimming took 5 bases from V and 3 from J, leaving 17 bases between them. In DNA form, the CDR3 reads TGTGCTAGTGGTCCCGACGAGGGGGGCGCCAATCAGCCCCAGCATTTT. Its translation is CASGPDEGGANQPQHF.

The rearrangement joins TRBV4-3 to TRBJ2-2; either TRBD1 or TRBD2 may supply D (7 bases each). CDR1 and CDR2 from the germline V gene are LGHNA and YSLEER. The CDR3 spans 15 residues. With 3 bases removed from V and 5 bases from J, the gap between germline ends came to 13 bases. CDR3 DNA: TGCGCCAGCAGCCAGCAGGGGGGGGGAACCGGGGAGCTGTTTTTT. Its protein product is CASSQQGGGTGELFF.

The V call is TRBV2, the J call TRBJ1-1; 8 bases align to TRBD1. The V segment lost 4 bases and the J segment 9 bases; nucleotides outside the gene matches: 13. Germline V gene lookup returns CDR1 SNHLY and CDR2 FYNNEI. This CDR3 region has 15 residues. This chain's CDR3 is CASSVGRDRPPKAFF. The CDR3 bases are TGTGCCAGCAGTGTAGGCAGGGACAGGCCCCCGAAAGCTTTCTTT. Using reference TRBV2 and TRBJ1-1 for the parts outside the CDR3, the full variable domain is EPEVTQTPSHQVTQMGQEVILRCVPISNHLYFYWYRQILGQKVEFLVSFYNNEISEKSEIFDDQFSVERPDGSNFTLKIRSTKLEDSAMYFCASSVGRDRPPKAFFGQGTRLTVV.

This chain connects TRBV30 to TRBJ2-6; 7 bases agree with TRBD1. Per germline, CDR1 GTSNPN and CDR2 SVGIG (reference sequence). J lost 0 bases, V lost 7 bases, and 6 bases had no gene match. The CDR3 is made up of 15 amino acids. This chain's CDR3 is CASGTDLSGANVLTF. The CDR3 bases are TGTGCCTCCGGGACAGACCTCTCTGGGGCCAACGTCCTGACTTTC.

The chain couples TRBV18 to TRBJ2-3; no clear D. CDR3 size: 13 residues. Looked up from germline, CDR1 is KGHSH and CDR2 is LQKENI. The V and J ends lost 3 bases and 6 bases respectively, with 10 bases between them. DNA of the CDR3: TGTGCCAGCTCACCTCTTGTGGCGGATACGCAGTATTTT. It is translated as CASSPLVADTQYF.

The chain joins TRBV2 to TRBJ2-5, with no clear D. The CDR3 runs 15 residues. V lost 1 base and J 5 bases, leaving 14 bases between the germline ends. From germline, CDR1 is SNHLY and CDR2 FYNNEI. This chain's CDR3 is CASSEVGNSRETQYF. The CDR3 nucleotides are TGTGCCAGCAGTGAAGTCGGTAACTCACGGGAGACCCAGTACTTC.

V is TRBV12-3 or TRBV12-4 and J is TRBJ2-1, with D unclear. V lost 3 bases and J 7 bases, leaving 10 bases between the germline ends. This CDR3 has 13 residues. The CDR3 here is CASSLGSWNEQFF. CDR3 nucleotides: TGTGCCAGCAGTTTGGGCTCGTGGAATGAGCAGTTCTTC.

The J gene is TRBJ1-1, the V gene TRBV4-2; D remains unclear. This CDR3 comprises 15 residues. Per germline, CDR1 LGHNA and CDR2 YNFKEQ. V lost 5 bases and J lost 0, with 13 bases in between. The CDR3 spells CASSSPAILNTEAFF. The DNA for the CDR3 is TGTGCCAGCAGCTCCCCAGCCATACTGAACACTGAAGCTTTCTTT.

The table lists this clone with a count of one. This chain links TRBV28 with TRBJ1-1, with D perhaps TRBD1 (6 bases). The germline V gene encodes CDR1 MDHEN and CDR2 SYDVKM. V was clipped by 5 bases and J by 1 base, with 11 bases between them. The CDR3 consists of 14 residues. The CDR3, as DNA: TGTGCCAGCAGTATCCGACAGGAGAACACTGAAGCTTTCTTT. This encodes CASSIRQENTEAFF. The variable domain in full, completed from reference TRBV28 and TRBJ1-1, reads DVKVTQSSRYLVKRTGEKVFLECVQDMDHENMFWYRQDPGLGLRLIYFSYDVKMKEKGDIPEGYSVSREKKERFSLILESASTNQTSMYLCASSIRQENTEAFFGQGTRLTVV.

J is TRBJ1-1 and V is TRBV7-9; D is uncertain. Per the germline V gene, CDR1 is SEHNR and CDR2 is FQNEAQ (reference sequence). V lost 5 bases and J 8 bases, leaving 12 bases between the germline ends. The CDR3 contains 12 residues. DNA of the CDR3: TGTGCCAGCAGCCAGGACGGATGGGAAGCTTTCTTT. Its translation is CASSQDGWEAFF.

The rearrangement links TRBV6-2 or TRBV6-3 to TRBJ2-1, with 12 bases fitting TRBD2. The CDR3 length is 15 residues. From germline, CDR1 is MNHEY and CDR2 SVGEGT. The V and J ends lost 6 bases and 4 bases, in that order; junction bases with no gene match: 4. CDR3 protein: CASSLLAGGYNEQFF. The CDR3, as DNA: TGTGCCAGCAGCTTACTAGCGGGGGGTTACAATGAGCAGTTCTTC.

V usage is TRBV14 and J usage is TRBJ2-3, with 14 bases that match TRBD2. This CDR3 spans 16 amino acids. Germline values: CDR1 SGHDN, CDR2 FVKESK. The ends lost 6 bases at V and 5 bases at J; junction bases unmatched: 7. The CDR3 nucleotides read TGTGCCAGCAGAAGACTAGCGGGAGGGTCGGGAGATACGCAGTATTTT. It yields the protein CASRRLAGGSGDTQYF.

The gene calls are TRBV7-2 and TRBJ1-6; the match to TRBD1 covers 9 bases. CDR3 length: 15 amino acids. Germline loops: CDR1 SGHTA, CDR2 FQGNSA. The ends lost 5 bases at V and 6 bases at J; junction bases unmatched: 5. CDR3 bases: TGTGCCAGCAGCCAACAGGGGGCGGGTAATTCACCCCTCCACTTT. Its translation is CASSQQGAGNSPLHF.

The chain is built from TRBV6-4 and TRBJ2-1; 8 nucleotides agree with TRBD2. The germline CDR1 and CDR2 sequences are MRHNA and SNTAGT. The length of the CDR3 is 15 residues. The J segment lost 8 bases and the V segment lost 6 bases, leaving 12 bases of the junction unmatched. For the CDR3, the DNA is TGTGCCAGCAGGCGGGAGGCGGGAGAGGTTGATGAGCAGTTCTTC. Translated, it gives CASRREAGEVDEQFF.

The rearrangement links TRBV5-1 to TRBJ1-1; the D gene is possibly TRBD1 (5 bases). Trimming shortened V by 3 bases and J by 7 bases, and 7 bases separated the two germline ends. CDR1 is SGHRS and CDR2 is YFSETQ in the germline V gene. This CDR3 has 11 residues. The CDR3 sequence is CASSYGGEAFF. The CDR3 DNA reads TGCGCCAGCAGCTACGGGGGTGAAGCTTTCTTT.

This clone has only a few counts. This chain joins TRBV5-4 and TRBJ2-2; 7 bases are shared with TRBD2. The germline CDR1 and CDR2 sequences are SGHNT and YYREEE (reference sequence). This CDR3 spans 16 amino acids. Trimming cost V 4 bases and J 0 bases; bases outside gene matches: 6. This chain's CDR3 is CASSTGGGTNTGELFF. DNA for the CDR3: TGTGCCAGCAGCACTGGGGGGGGAACGAACACCGGGGAGCTGTTTTTT.

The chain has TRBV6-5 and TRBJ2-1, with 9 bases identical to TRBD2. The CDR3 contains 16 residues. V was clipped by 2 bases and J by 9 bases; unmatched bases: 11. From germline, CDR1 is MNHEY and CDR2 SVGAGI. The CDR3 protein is CASSYVLAGSQGEQFF. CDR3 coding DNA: TGTGCCAGCAGTTACGTCCTAGCGGGGAGCCAGGGTGAGCAGTTCTTC.